The T cell receptor beta chain described here comes from a study of regulatory T cells in long-lasting Graves disease. The time point here: newly diagnosed GD, antithyroid drugs for less than 3 months. Extracted PBMC RNA gave rise to the TCR library. It was by American Thyroid Association guidelines that Graves' disease was diagnosed. Germline CDR1 MNHEY, CDR2 SMNVEV (reference sequence). V dropped 8 bases and J dropped 5 bases, with 21 bases sitting between them. The CDR3 length is 15 residues. The authors built TCR beta libraries using iRepertoire HTBI primers and Arm-PCR of CDR3 regions. Each CDR3 protein gets one entry after TCRdb re-called the multiplex PCR reads with MiXCR. The sample includes 350,000 to 450,000 distinct CDR3 sequences, approximately 15% of them seen just once. Whole-study findings and limits: Persistent disease preferred TRBV28, TRBJ1-2 and TRBJ2-5; new disease, TRBV20-1 and TRBJ2-1.

This clonotype was recorded at least ten times. Its antigen remains unidentified. This sample was also put to use in a study of T cells in Graves' hyperthyroidism and ophthalmopathy.

V is TRBV27 and J is TRBJ2-5; TRBD1 is a possible D gene (6 bases). This receptor was obtained from a woman aged 40 to 50 with Graves disease. The specimen was peripheral blood mononuclear cells (PBMCs), collected at new diagnosis, from a patient treated with antithyroid drugs. CDR3 bases: TGTGCCAGCCAGAACAGGGAACGGATAGGGGAGACCCAGTACTTC. This translates into CASQNRERIGETQYF.